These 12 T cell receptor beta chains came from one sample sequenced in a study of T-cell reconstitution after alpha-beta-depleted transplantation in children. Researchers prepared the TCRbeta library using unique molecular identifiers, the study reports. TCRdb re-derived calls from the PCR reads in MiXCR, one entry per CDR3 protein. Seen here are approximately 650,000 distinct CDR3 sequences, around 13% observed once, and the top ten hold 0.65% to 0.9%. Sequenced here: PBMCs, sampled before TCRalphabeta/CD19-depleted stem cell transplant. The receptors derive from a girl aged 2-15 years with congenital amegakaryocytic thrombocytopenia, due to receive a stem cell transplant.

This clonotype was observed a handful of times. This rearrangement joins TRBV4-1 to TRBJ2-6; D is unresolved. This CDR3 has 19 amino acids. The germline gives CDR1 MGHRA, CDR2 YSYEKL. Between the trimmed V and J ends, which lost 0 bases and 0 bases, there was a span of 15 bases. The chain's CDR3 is CASSQDRGNTLSGANVLTF. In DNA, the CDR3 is TGCGCCAGCAGCCAAGATCGCGGTAATACTCTCTCTGGGGCCAACGTCCTGACTTTC.

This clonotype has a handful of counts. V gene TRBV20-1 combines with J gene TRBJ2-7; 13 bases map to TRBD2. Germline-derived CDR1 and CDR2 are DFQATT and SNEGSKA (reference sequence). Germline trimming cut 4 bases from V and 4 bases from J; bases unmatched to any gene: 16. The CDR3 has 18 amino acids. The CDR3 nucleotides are TGCAGTGCTACGGGGACTAGCGGGACCCACAAGGGGATTTACGAGCAGTACTTC. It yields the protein CSATGTSGTHKGIYEQYF.

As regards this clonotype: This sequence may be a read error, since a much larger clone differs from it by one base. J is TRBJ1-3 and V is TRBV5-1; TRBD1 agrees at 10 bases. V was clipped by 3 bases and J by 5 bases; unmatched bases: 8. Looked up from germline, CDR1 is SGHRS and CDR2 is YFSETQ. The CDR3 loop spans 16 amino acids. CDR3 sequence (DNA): TGCGCCAGCAGCTCCGGACAGGGGGTTTCTAGAAACACCATATATTTT. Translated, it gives CASSSGQGVSRNTIYF.

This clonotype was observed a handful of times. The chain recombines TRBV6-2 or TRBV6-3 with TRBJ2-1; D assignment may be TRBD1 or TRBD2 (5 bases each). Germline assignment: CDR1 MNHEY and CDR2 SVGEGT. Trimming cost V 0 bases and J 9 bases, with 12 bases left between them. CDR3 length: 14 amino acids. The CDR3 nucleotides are TGTGCCAGCAGTTACTCGGGGCTAGCTGGTGAGCAGTTCTTC. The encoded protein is CASSYSGLAGEQFF.

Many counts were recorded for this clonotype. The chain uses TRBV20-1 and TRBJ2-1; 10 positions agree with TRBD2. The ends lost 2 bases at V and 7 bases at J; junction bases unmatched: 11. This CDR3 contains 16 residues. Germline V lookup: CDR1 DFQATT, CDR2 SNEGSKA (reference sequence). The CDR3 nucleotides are TGCAGTGCTAGAAGACTAGCGGGCCTCGGAGGAAATGAGCAGTTCTTC. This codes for CSARRLAGLGGNEQFF.

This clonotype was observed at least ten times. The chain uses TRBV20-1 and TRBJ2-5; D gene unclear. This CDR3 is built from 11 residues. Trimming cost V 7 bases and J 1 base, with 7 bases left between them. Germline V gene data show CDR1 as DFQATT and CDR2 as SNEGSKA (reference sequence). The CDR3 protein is CSGGGQETQYF. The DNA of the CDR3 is TGCAGTGGAGGCGGCCAAGAGACCCAGTACTTC.

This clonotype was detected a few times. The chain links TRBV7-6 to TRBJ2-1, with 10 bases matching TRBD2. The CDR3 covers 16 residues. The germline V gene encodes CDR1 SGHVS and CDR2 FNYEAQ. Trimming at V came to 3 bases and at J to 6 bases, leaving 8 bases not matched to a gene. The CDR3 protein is CASSFVPSGGPNEQFF. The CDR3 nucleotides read TGTGCCAGCAGCTTTGTCCCTAGCGGGGGCCCCAATGAGCAGTTCTTC.

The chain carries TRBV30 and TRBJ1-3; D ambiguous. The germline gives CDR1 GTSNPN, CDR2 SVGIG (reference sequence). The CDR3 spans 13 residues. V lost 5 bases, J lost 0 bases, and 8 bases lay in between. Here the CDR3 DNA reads TGTGCCTGGTCCAGAGACTCTGGAAACACCATATATTTT. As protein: CAWSRDSGNTIYF.

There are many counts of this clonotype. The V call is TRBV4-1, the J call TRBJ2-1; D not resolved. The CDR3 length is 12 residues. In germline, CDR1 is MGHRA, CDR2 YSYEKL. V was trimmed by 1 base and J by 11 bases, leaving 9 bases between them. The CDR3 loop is CASSQVGPQQFF. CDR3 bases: TGCGCCAGCAGCCAAGTGGGCCCCCAGCAGTTCTTC.

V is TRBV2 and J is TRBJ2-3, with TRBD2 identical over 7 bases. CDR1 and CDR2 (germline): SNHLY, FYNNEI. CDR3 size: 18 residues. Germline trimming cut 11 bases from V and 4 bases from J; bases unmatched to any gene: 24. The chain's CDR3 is CAFCLRAGDIRAPDTQYF. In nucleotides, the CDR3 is TGTGCCTTCTGCCTTCGCGCGGGAGATATACGGGCACCAGATACGCAGTATTTT.

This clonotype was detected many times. CDR3 bases: TGCAGCGTCGGACGGGGCAGGGACACTGAAGCTTTCTTT. Translating it yields CSVGRGRDTEAFF. V gene TRBV29-1 combines with J gene TRBJ1-1; weak D call: TRBD1 (5 bases). Germline V gene lookup returns CDR1 SQVTM and CDR2 ANQGSEA. The CDR3 totals 13 residues. The ends were cut back, 6 bases at V and 3 bases at J, with 14 bases in the middle.

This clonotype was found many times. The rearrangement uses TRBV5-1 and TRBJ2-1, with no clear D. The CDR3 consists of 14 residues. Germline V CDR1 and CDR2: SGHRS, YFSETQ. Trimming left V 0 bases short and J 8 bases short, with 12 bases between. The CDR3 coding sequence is TGCGCCAGCAGCTTGGGCCCTACCACAGATGAGCAGTTCTTC. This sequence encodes CASSLGPTTDEQFF.